Presented here are 17 T cell receptor beta chains from one specimen sequenced in a study of blood T cell repertoires in COVID-19 (dated by TCRdb to 2019 to 2021). Library preparation was by the immunoSEQ multiplex PCR assay. In its TCRdb copy, this immuneACCESS table keeps in-frame sequences only and misses some clones. Where compared with another copy, unresolved V genes explain less than half of these, and the others have no known cause. This sample holds roughly 120,000 clones; 90% were observed only once. The biggest ten clones account for approximately 3.5% of the sample. Sequenced material: peripheral blood. The receptors come from a man between 50 and 59 years old with active COVID-19.

The chain recombines TRBV6-5 with TRBJ1-6, with 7 nucleotides matching TRBD1. The V gene end was trimmed by 1 base and the J gene end by 5 bases; junction bases not matched to a gene: 5. The length of the CDR3 is 16 residues. CDR1 and CDR2 from the germline V gene are MNHEY and SVGAGI. CDR3 DNA: TGTGCCAGCAGTTACTTAGGGGGCATTGATAATTCACCCCTCCACTTT. Its translation is CASSYLGGIDNSPLHF.

The chain has TRBV7-3 and TRBJ2-2; a weak D match, TRBD2 (5 bases). The CDR3 runs 16 residues. V was shortened by 4 bases and J by 4 bases, with 16 bases between the two germline ends. Germline V gene sequence: CDR1 SGHTA, CDR2 FQGTGA. The chain's CDR3 is CASSSYVWAGTGELFF. The CDR3 nucleotides read TGTGCCAGCAGCTCATACGTCTGGGCGGGCACCGGGGAGCTGTTTTTT.

The chain carries TRBV5-1 and TRBJ2-7, with 7 bases aligning to TRBD1. The V gene's germline CDR1 is SGHRS and CDR2 YFSETQ. V trimming: 0 bases; J trimming: 3 bases; junction bases outside the gene matches: 6. This CDR3 comprises 15 residues. CDR3 loop: CASSLATGAVYEQYF. The CDR3 DNA sequence: TGCGCCAGCAGCTTGGCCACAGGGGCTGTCTACGAGCAGTACTTC. The full variable domain, rest sourced from reference TRBV5-1 and TRBJ2-7, is KAGVTQTPRYLIKTRGQQVTLSCSPISGHRSVSWYQQTPGQGLQFLFEYFSETQRNKGNFPGRFSGRQFSNSRSEMNVSTLELGDSALYLCASSLATGAVYEQYFGPGTRLTVT.

The gene calls are TRBV6-6 and TRBJ2-2; TRBD2 aligns across 9 bases. The junction had 11 bases not matched to a gene; V was cut back by 6 bases and J by 6 bases. In germline, CDR1 is MNHNY, CDR2 SVGAGI (reference sequence). The CDR3 consists of 16 residues. The CDR3 nucleotides read TGTGCCAGCAGCACACCTGGGCGGGGGGGCGCCGGGGAGCTGTTTTTT. The encoded protein is CASSTPGRGGAGELFF.

The chain is built from TRBV7-9 and TRBJ2-7, with TRBD1 identical over 8 bases. The length of the CDR3 is 16 residues. Germline CDR1 and CDR2: SEHNR and FQNEAQ (reference sequence). Losses at the gene ends were 5 bases for V and 5 bases for J; bases not matched to a gene: 14. The CDR3 DNA sequence: TGTGCCAGCAGCCTAATGACAGGGGACAGTATCAACGAGCAGTACTTC. Protein sequence: CASSLMTGDSINEQYF.

V and J are TRBV2 and TRBJ1-2; 8 bases are shared with TRBD1. Germline lookup yields CDR1 SNHLY and CDR2 FYNNEI. The length of the CDR3 is 14 residues. Trimming cost V 2 bases and J 8 bases; bases outside gene matches: 7. The CDR3 DNA reads TGTGCCAGCAGTGAAATGAGGACAGGGCAGGGCTACACCTTC. This gives the protein CASSEMRTGQGYTF.

The chain recombines TRBV27 with TRBJ2-7; 7 nucleotides line up with TRBD1. The V segment lost 5 bases and the J segment 7 bases; nucleotides outside the gene matches: 8. The CDR3 sequence is 13 residues long. Germline values: CDR1 MNHEY, CDR2 SMNVEV (reference sequence). The CDR3 DNA follows: TGTGCCAGCAGTCCTGACAGGGTCCGGGAGCAGTACTTC. Its translation: CASSPDRVREQYF.

The chain is built from TRBV7-2 and TRBJ1-1, with 9 bases aligning to TRBD1. Germline trimming cut 1 base from V and 1 base from J; bases unmatched to any gene: 10. The germline V gene encodes CDR1 SGHTA and CDR2 FQGNSA. CDR3 size: 18 residues. CDR3 in DNA: TGTGCCAGCAGCTTAGGCGTTGGGGGACAGGGCTGGAACACTGAAGCTTTCTTT. It codes for CASSLGVGGQGWNTEAFF.

V gene TRBV6-5 combines with J gene TRBJ2-7, with D tentatively TRBD2 (6 bases). This CDR3 has 14 amino acids. Per the germline V gene, CDR1 is MNHEY and CDR2 is SVGAGI. The V end was cut by 6 bases, the J end by 2 bases, with 14 bases between. The CDR3 DNA sequence: TGTGCCAGCAGCCGGGAGCTTCGGGCCTACGAGCAGTACTTC. Translation gives CASSRELRAYEQYF.

This clone occurred once. The chain has TRBV2 and TRBJ2-3, with D unclear. Trimming pared 4 bases from V and 7 bases from J, leaving 6 bases between. CDR1 is SNHLY and CDR2 is FYNNEI in the germline V gene. The CDR3 sequence is 11 residues long. CDR3 nucleotide sequence: TGTGCCAGCAGTGCCCAGAATACGCAGTATTTT. Amino acids: CASSAQNTQYF.

This chain links TRBV7-6 with TRBJ1-4; D call uncertain. The CDR3 loop spans 13 amino acids. The V end was cut by 6 bases, the J end by 4 bases, with 9 bases between. CDR1 is SGHVS, CDR2 FNYEAQ, per germline. The CDR3 region has the DNA TGTGCCAGCAGACCCGGGTTTAATGAAAAACTGTTTTTT. Its translation: CASRPGFNEKLFF.

The chain carries TRBV19 and TRBJ1-2, with 12 bases lining up with TRBD1. This CDR3 has 17 amino acids. Germline CDR1 LNHDA, CDR2 SQIVND (reference sequence). Trimming took 5 bases from V and 3 from J; bases not matched to a gene: 10. The CDR3 sequence: CASSDPGTGGYDYGYTF. In DNA, the CDR3 is TGTGCCAGTAGTGATCCCGGGACAGGGGGCTACGACTATGGCTACACCTTC.

The V gene is TRBV6-5, the J gene TRBJ2-5, with TRBD2 identical over 10 bases. Per germline, CDR1 MNHEY and CDR2 SVGAGI. Trimming removed 2 bases from V and 4 bases from J; junction bases left unmatched: 4. The CDR3 runs to 15 residues. CDR3 sequence reads: CASSYSGGASETQYF. The DNA of the CDR3 is TGTGCCAGCAGTTACAGCGGGGGGGCCTCAGAGACCCAGTACTTC.

This chain links TRBV6-6 with TRBJ2-7; 11 bases are a match to TRBD2. The V and J ends lost 0 bases and 3 bases, in that order; junction bases with no gene match: 4. The germline V gene has CDR1 MNHNY and CDR2 SVGAGI (reference sequence). The CDR3 has 16 residues. This CDR3 is CASSYSLAGGLYEQYV. For the CDR3, the DNA is TGTGCCAGCAGTTACTCCCTAGCGGGAGGCCTCTACGAGCAGTACGTC.

The chain couples TRBV7-9 to TRBJ2-2, with TRBD2 matching 11 bases. The V and J ends lost 5 bases and 6 bases, in that order; junction bases with no gene match: 8. From germline, CDR1 is SEHNR and CDR2 FQNEAQ (reference sequence). This CDR3 comprises 16 residues. The CDR3 sequence is CASSPTSGSFSGELFF. CDR3 nucleotides: TGTGCCAGCAGCCCTACTAGCGGGAGTTTCTCCGGGGAGCTGTTTTTT.

The V and J genes are TRBV12-3 or TRBV12-4 and TRBJ2-1; D uncertain. With 5 bases removed from V and 8 bases from J, the gap between germline ends came to 7 bases. The CDR3 sequence is 11 residues long. The CDR3 DNA follows: TGTGCCAGCAGTCCTGACTATGAGCAGTTCTTC. This encodes CASSPDYEQFF.

This sequence joins TRBV5-5 and TRBJ2-4; TRBD1 agrees at 9 bases. Per the germline V gene, CDR1 is SGHKS and CDR2 is YYEKEE (reference sequence). The CDR3 consists of 16 residues. The J segment lost 1 base and the V segment lost 4 bases, leaving 6 bases of the junction unmatched. The CDR3 loop reads CASSPTGTGAKNIQYF. CDR3 DNA sequence: TGTGCCAGCAGCCCCACCGGGACAGGGGCCAAAAACATTCAGTACTTC.